This is a list of T cell receptor beta chains from one sample in a study of T-cell reconstitution after alpha-beta-depleted transplantation in children. MiXCR was run by TCRdb on the PCR reads, yielding one entry per CDR3 protein. The table lists 700,000 to 950,000 distinct CDR3 sequences, 15% to 20% of them singletons. Sequences were derived from PBMCs, mostly from graft donor cells, sampled 360 days after TCRalphabeta/CD19-depleted stem cell transplant. Receptors were obtained from a male patient younger than 18 who had a stem cell transplant for acute lymphoblastic leukemia, so the T cells may come from the graft donor. Both conserved end residues are part of each CDR3. D genes are given only for firm matches. A clone size is listed for some rows: how often the clone was seen (once, few, many), or a class if it is expanded.

size: -
J: TRBJ1-2
D: -
V: TRBV5-1
CDR3: CASSLQNGYGYTF
DNA: TGCGCCAGCAGCCTACAAAACGGGTATGGCTACACCTTC

size: few
J: TRBJ1-5
D: -
V: TRBV11-2
CDR3: CASSLATGGQPQHF
DNA: TGTGCCAGCAGCTTAGCGACGGGGGGTCAGCCCCAGCATTTT

size: -
J: TRBJ2-1
D: TRBD1
V: TRBV4-1
CDR3: CASSLGSPGQGSEQFF
DNA: TGCGCCAGCAGCCTAGGATCCCCGGGACAGGGAAGTGAGCAGTTCTTC

size: few
J: TRBJ2-1
D: TRBD2
V: TRBV6-1
CDR3: CASRTGHGLAGYNEQFF
DNA: TGTGCCAGCAGAACCGGACACGGGCTAGCGGGGTACAATGAGCAGTTCTTC

size: -
J: TRBJ2-1
D: -
V: TRBV29-1
CDR3: CSVEGMGLDFPFNEQFF
DNA: TGCAGCGTTGAGGGCATGGGTTTAGACTTCCCCTTCAATGAGCAGTTCTTC

size: many
J: TRBJ1-4
D: -
V: TRBV18
CDR3: CASSPGTNEKLFF
DNA: TGTGCCAGCAGTCCTGGGACTAATGAAAAACTGTTTTTT

size: -
J: TRBJ2-3
D: -
V: TRBV12-5
CDR3: CASGAGQLPSSTDTQYF
DNA: TGTGCTAGTGGTGCTGGGCAGCTGCCGTCTAGCACAGATACGCAGTATTTT

size: few
J: TRBJ1-2
D: -
V: TRBV12-3/TRBV12-4
CDR3: CASSVVRYGYTF
DNA: TGTGCCAGCAGTGTCGTGCGCTATGGCTACACCTTC

size: -
J: TRBJ2-7
D: TRBD2
V: TRBV7-2
CDR3: CASSSPWVSGRGREQYF
DNA: TGTGCCAGCAGCTCTCCATGGGTTAGCGGGAGGGGACGCGAGCAGTACTTC

size: few
J: TRBJ2-2
D: -
V: TRBV19
CDR3: CASSKSQPPDTGELFF
DNA: TGTGCCAGTAGTAAGTCGCAGCCGCCTGACACCGGGGAGCTGTTTTTT

size: few
J: TRBJ2-3
D: -
V: TRBV7-6
CDR3: CASSLGGLISTDTQYF
DNA: TGTGCCAGCAGCTTGGGCGGACTAATAAGCACAGATACGCAGTATTTT